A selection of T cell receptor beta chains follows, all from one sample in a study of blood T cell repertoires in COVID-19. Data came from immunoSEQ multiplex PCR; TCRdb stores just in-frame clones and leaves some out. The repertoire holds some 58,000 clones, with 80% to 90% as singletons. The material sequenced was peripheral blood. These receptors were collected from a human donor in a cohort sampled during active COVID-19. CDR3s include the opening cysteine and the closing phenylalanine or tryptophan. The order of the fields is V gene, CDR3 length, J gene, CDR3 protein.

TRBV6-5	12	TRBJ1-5	CASSQMNQPQHF
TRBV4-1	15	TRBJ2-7	CASSQEWTSAYEQYF
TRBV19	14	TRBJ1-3	CASSPREARNTIYF
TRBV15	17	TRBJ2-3	CATSRDRTSGRPDTQYF
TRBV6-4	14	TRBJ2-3	CAHTTSWPTDTQYF
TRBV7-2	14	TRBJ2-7	CASSTTSGTHEQYF
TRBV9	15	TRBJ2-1	CASSSYSGDYNEQFF
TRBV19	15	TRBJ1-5	CASSWDNYSNQPQHF
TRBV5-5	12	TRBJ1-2	CASSVDRVGYTF
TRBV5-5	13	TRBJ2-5	CASSFPYGETQYF
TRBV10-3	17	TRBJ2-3	CAISQTSGGPPSDTQYF
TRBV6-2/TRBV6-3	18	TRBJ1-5	CASSYPFGQGGSNQPQHF
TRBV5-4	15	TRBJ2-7	CASSLGTSGSYEQYF
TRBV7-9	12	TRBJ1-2	CASSATGYGYTF
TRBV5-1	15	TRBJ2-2	CASSPTGGRTGELFF
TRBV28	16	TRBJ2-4	CASSYDRGAVVDIQYF
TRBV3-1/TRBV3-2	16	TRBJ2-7	CASRDPTSGLPYEQYF
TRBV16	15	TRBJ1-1	CASSQSRVVNTEAFF
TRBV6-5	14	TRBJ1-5	CASSQGQGNQPQHF
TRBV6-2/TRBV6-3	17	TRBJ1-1	CASSNQTPGQGNTEAFF
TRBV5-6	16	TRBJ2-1	CASSQSGRATYNEQFF
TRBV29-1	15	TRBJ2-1	CSVRFRTSGSGEQFF
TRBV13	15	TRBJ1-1	CASSFSLRENTEAFF
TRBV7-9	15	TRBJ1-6	CASSPGRTYNSPLHF
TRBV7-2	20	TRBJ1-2	CASSLAWGKAGQGPNYGYTF
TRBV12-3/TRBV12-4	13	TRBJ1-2	CASSFLGQGNLTF
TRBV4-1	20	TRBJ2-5	CASSQDRRQGVGVRQETQYF
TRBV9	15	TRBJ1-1	CASSVGHRGPTEAFF
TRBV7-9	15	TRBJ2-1	CASSFGQYSYNEQFF
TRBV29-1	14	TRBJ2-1	CSGVLAEAYNEQFF
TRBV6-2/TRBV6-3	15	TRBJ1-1	CASSYRGHVNTEAFF
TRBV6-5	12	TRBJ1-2	CASSPNRVGYTF
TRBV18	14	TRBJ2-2	CASSVTGGTGELFF
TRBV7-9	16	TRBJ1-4	CASSLVTRGRGEKLFF
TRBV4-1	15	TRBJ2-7	CASSQEDRGNYEQYF
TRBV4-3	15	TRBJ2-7	CASSQFGEGTGEQYF
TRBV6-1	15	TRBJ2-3	CASSEVSGGTDTQYF
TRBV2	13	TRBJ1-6	CASSDRKNSPLHF
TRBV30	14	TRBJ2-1	CACPRRGNHNEQFF
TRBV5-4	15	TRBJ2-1	CASSLDGRAYNEQFF
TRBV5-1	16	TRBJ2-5	CASRTGGFGIKETQYF
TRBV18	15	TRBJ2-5	CASSSLGLPQETQYF
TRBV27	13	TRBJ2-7	CASSVDSSYEQYF
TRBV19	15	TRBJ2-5	CASSVTSGRRETQYF
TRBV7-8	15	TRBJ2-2	CASSQSGTGNGELFF
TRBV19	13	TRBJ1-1	CASGSGGWTEAFF
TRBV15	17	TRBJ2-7	CATSSSIHSGNSYEQYF
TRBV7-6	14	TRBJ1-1	CASRPGQSNTEAFF
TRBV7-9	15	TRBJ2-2	CASSLDDPRTGELFF
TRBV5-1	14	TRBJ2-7	CASSLSRTGPEQYF
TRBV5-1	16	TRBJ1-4	CASSLGTVATNEKLFF
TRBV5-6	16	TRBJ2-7	CASSLVGSGASYEQYF
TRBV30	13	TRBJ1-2	CAWSVGDAGGYTF
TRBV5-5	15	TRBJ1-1	CASSLERRKVEEAFF
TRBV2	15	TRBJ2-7	CASSEEGTGPYEQYF